This T cell receptor beta chain was obtained from a study of human T cells and chemical hapten exposure. The CDR3 is made up of 16 amino acids. V was clipped by 2 bases and J by 2 bases; unmatched bases: 3. The germline V gene has CDR1 MNHEY and CDR2 SVGAGI. TCRdb re-analysed the RACE reads in MiXCR, keeping a single row per CDR3 protein. The table includes more than 250,000 distinct CDR3 sequences, 7.5% to 10% detected once. This clonotype showed up many times. Specified time point: pre-sensitization, week 0. Treatment described: therapeutic diphenylcyclopropenone sensitization with weekly scalp DPC. The specimen comprised whole blood, sampled in connection with sensitization to the hapten diphenylcyclopropenone (DPC). The V and J genes are TRBV6-5 and TRBJ2-7, with 13 positions matching TRBD2. The origin of this receptor is a woman between 40 and 55 years old with alopecia areata. Some clones in this sample may be carry-over from other donors' samples. The CDR3 protein is CASSYPGTSGAYEQYF. CDR3 sequence (DNA): TGTGCCAGCAGTTACCCCGGGACTAGCGGGGCCTACGAGCAGTACTTC.